This T cell receptor beta chain was recorded in a study of T cell changes during pregnancy in multiple sclerosis. Trimming removed 3 bases at V and 5 bases at J, with 19 bases between. Germline V gene lookup returns CDR1 KGHSH and CDR2 LQKENI. CDR3 length equals 16 residues. This clone appeared a single time. The method was immunoSEQ multiplex PCR; TCRdb's version includes in-frame clones alone and lacks a portion of them. The data hold 65,000 to 70,000 clones, with around 92% observed a single time. This sequence was found in a female donor in good health, enrolled as a control in a pregnancy study. Material: peripheral blood, obtained in the third trimester of pregnancy. The chain carries TRBV18 and TRBJ2-5; a possible D gene is TRBD2 (5 bases). The CDR3 is CASSPGRGSNGETQYF. CDR3 bases: TGTGCCAGCTCACCCGGCCGGGGTTCCAATGGGGAGACCCAGTACTTC. Complete variable domain (other parts from reference TRBV18 and TRBJ2-5): NAGVMQNPRHLVRRRGQEARLRCSPMKGHSHVYWYRQLPEEGLKFMVYLQKENIIDESGMPKERFSAEFPKEGPSILRIQQVVRGDSAAYFCASSPGRGSNGETQYFGPGTRLLVL.